These 23 T cell receptor beta chains originate from one sample sequenced in a study of blood T cell repertoires in COVID-19. Here immunoSEQ multiplex PCR was the method, and the copy in TCRdb shows in-frame clones only, minus some. The sample has about 200,000 clones; around 80% are singletons. The sample comprised peripheral blood. The source of these receptors is a woman between 70 and 85 years old with acute or convalescent COVID-19.

The chain joins TRBV24-1 to TRBJ2-2; 11 nucleotides align to TRBD2. J was trimmed by 6 bases and V by 1 base; bases with no gene match: 6. There are 17 residues in the CDR3. Germline CDR1 KGHDR, CDR2 SFDVKD. CDR3 protein: CATSDFRLAGLAGELFF. The CDR3 coding sequence is TGTGCCACCAGTGATTTCAGACTAGCGGGACTTGCCGGGGAGCTGTTTTTT.

CDR3 in DNA: TGTGCCACCGAATTTAGCGGAGCCCCAGATACGCAGTATTTT. This sequence encodes CATEFSGAPDTQYF. The V gene is TRBV10-3, the J gene TRBJ2-3; D is possibly TRBD2 (6 bases). Trimming removed 10 bases from V and 4 bases from J, with 18 bases in between. CDR3 length equals 14 residues. The germline gives CDR1 ENHRY, CDR2 SYGVKD.

This clone was seen a few times. The chain is built from TRBV19 and TRBJ1-1, with 7 bases that match TRBD1. J gave up 7 bases and V 4 bases, and 12 bases lay outside the gene matches. This CDR3 spans 15 amino acids. The germline CDR1 and CDR2 sequences are LNHDA and SQIVND (reference sequence). CDR3 sequence (DNA): TGTGCCAGTAGTACACAGGGGTTTGTGGCCATTGAAGCTTTCTTT. Translated, it gives CASSTQGFVAIEAFF.

The J gene is TRBJ2-2, the V gene TRBV6-5; a possible D gene is TRBD2 (6 bases). Germline CDR1 is MNHEY and CDR2 is SVGAGI. The CDR3 contains 14 residues. Trimming pared 4 bases from V and 5 bases from J, leaving 11 bases between. The CDR3 sequence is CASSLEGITGELFF. In DNA form, the CDR3 reads TGTGCCAGCAGTTTGGAGGGGATAACCGGGGAGCTGTTTTTT.

The chain links TRBV6-1 to TRBJ1-5; a weak D match, TRBD1 (6 bases). CDR1 MNHNS and CDR2 SASEGT come from the germline V gene. This CDR3 comprises 14 residues. V was cut by 3 bases and J by 9 bases, with 15 bases left in between. CDR3 in amino acids: CASSEGADHRPQHF. Here the CDR3 DNA reads TGTGCCAGCAGTGAGGGGGCGGATCACCGGCCCCAGCATTTT.

J is TRBJ2-5 and V is TRBV6-2 or TRBV6-3, with D possibly being TRBD2 (6 bases). CDR3 length: 13 residues. With 0 bases removed from V and 5 bases from J, the gap between germline ends came to 7 bases. Germline V gene data show CDR1 as MNHEY and CDR2 as SVGEGT. This CDR3 reads CASSYSGSETQYF. Written as DNA, the CDR3 is TGTGCCAGCAGTTACTCCGGGAGCGAGACCCAGTACTTC.

The chain links TRBV2 to TRBJ1-5; a possible D gene is TRBD1 (6 bases). Germline V gives CDR1 SNHLY, CDR2 FYNNEI. The germline V and J ends were trimmed by 5 bases and 3 bases, with 20 bases remaining between them. The CDR3 extends over 17 amino acids. The CDR3 region is CASSKSGQLGNNQPQHF. In DNA, the CDR3 is TGTGCCAGCAGTAAATCCGGACAGCTAGGGAACAATCAGCCCCAGCATTTT.

This chain connects TRBV2 to TRBJ1-1, with a weak D call TRBD1 (6 bases). Germline assignment: CDR1 SNHLY and CDR2 FYNNEI. This CDR3 region has 13 residues. V was trimmed by 8 bases and J by 4 bases, leaving 14 bases between them. CDR3 in DNA: TGTGCCAGCGTGCCGGGGGGCCTCACTGAAGCTTTCTTT. It yields the protein CASVPGGLTEAFF.

CDR3 sequence: CASSYRGYGEKLFF. In DNA form, the CDR3 reads TGTGCCAGCAGTTACCGAGGTTATGGTGAAAAACTGTTTTTT. The V gene is TRBV6-6, the J gene TRBJ1-4; D is uncertain. Trimming took 2 bases from V and 7 from J, leaving 11 bases between them. This CDR3 is built from 14 residues. In germline, CDR1 is MNHNY, CDR2 SVGAGI (reference sequence).

This rearrangement joins TRBV5-6 to TRBJ1-5; possible D gene TRBD1, 5 bases. Per germline, CDR1 SGHDT and CDR2 YYEEEE. Trimming took 0 bases from V and 4 from J, leaving 5 bases between them. The CDR3 is 13 residues long. The CDR3: CASSLGQNQPQHF. The CDR3 DNA is TGTGCCAGCAGCTTGGGACAGAATCAGCCCCAGCATTTT.

The genes are TRBV6-1 and TRBJ2-1; the match to TRBD1 covers 7 bases. Germline V lookup: CDR1 MNHNS, CDR2 SASEGT. The CDR3 extends over 15 amino acids. The trim removed 2 bases at V and 9 bases at J, leaving 10 bases unmatched. This CDR3 reads CASSEFTGEKVEQFF. As DNA, the CDR3 is TGTGCCAGCAGTGAATTCACAGGGGAAAAGGTTGAGCAGTTCTTC.

This clone was counted a few times. The rearrangement links TRBV3-1 (or the pseudogene TRBV3-2) to TRBJ1-1; 7 nucleotides agree with TRBD1. Germline V lookup: CDR1 LGHDT, CDR2 YNNKEL (reference sequence). The length of the CDR3 is 13 residues. The J segment lost 5 bases and the V segment lost 3 bases, leaving 3 bases of the junction unmatched. CDR3 bases: TGTGCCAGCAGCCAGATACAGGGGACTGAAGCTTTCTTT. This gives the protein CASSQIQGTEAFF.

This chain links TRBV30 with TRBJ2-5; 10 bases agree with TRBD2. Germline V gene lookup returns CDR1 GTSNPN and CDR2 SVGIG (reference sequence). The CDR3 sequence is 15 residues long. J gave up 3 bases and V 4 bases, and 8 bases lay outside the gene matches. The CDR3 DNA reads TGTGCCTGGATCGGAAAGCTAGCGGGGGAAGAGACCCAGTACTTC. Residues: CAWIGKLAGEETQYF.

The chain combines TRBV7-2 with TRBJ2-1; D may be TRBD2 (6 bases). The V gene lost 2 bases and the J gene lost 10 bases, with 15 bases spanning the gap. The CDR3 consists of 14 residues. Germline V gene lookup returns CDR1 SGHTA and CDR2 FQGNSA. In nucleotides, the CDR3 is TGTGCCAGCAGCTTACGACTAGAATTAGGGGAGCAGTTCTTC. It encodes CASSLRLELGEQFF.

Regarding this clone: One junction end does not reproduce the germline sequence, and a read error may be involved. The chain uses TRBV28 and TRBJ2-1, with TRBD2 matching 10 bases. CDR3 length equals 16 residues. CDR1 is MDHEN and CDR2 is SYDVKM in the germline V gene. This chain's CDR3 is CASSSLAGGWGNGQFF. The CDR3, as DNA: TGTGCCAGCAGTTCTTTAGCGGGAGGATGGGGGAATGGGCAGTTCTTC. The full variable domain, with the rest looked up from reference TRBV28 and TRBJ2-1, is DVKVTQSSRYLVKRTGEKVFLECVQDMDHENMFWYRQDPGLGLRLIYFSYDVKMKEKGDIPEGYSVSREKKERFSLILESASTNQTSMYLCASSSLAGGWGNGQFFGPGTRLTVL.

J is TRBJ1-1 and V is TRBV5-1; 7 nucleotides agree with TRBD1. Trimming cost V 3 bases and J 6 bases; bases outside gene matches: 8. Germline V CDR1 and CDR2: SGHRS, YFSETQ. This CDR3 is 14 amino acids long. The DNA for the CDR3 is TGCGCCAGCAGCTCGGGGAAAGACAGGGCTGAAGCTTTCTTT. Its protein product is CASSSGKDRAEAFF. Variable domain in full (rest from reference TRBV5-1 and TRBJ1-1): KAGVTQTPRYLIKTRGQQVTLSCSPISGHRSVSWYQQTPGQGLQFLFEYFSETQRNKGNFPGRFSGRQFSNSRSEMNVSTLELGDSALYLCASSSGKDRAEAFFGQGTRLTVV.

The chain recombines TRBV4-1 with TRBJ2-4; possible D gene TRBD1, 5 bases. Germline V CDR1 and CDR2: MGHRA, YSYEKL. The CDR3 totals 16 residues. Trimming shortened V by 0 bases and J by 3 bases, and 12 bases separated the two germline ends. CDR3 amino acids: CASSQDPGMGKNIQYF. The CDR3 DNA reads as TGCGCCAGCAGCCAAGATCCAGGGATGGGCAAAAACATTCAGTACTTC.

This clone showed up just a few times. CDR3 nucleotides: TGTGCCAGCAGCTACTCCGGGACACCGAACACCGGGGAGCTGTTTTTT. As protein: CASSYSGTPNTGELFF. The chain carries TRBV5-6 and TRBJ2-2, with a weak D call TRBD1 (6 bases). The length of the CDR3 is 16 residues. Germline V gives CDR1 SGHDT, CDR2 YYEEEE. The V and J ends lost 3 bases and 0 bases respectively, with 12 bases between them. The full variable domain, in which reference TRBV5-6 and TRBJ2-2 provide the parts outside the CDR3, is DAGVTQSPTHLIKTRGQQVTLRCSPKSGHDTVSWYQQALGQGPQFIFQYYEEEERQRGNFPDRFSGHQFPNYSSELNVNALLLGDSALYLCASSYSGTPNTGELFFGEGSRLTVL.

V gene TRBV12-3 or TRBV12-4 combines with J gene TRBJ1-5; D gene unclear. Trimming shortened V by 0 bases and J by 5 bases, and 5 bases separated the two germline ends. The CDR3 has 13 residues. The CDR3 coding sequence is TGTGCCAGCAGTTTAGCGCGGGATCAGCCCCAGCATTTT. It specifies CASSLARDQPQHF.

This chain uses TRBV5-1 with TRBJ1-5, with no clear D. Germline CDR1 and CDR2: SGHRS and YFSETQ. The CDR3 totals 15 residues. Trimming took 2 bases from V and 0 from J, leaving 9 bases between them. The CDR3: CASSLDTLSNQPQHF. DNA of the CDR3: TGCGCCAGCAGCTTAGACACTCTTAGCAATCAGCCCCAGCATTTT.

This sequence joins TRBV12-3 or TRBV12-4 and TRBJ2-5; TRBD2 agrees at 10 bases. The CDR3 runs 13 residues. V shed 7 bases and J 5 bases; nucleotides not matched to a gene: 4. This CDR3 is CASTSGSRETQYF. As DNA, the CDR3 is TGTGCCAGCACTAGCGGGAGCCGGGAGACCCAGTACTTC.

The rearrangement joins TRBV5-8 to TRBJ2-1, with a possible D match to TRBD2 (6 bases). The length of the CDR3 is 16 residues. Between the trimmed V and J ends, which lost 3 bases and 2 bases, there was a span of 15 bases. CDR1 and CDR2 from the germline V gene are SGHTS and YDEGEE. CDR3 sequence (DNA): TGTGCCAGCAGCTACCTACTAGCCCAAGCCTACAATGAGCAGTTCTTC. It encodes CASSYLLAQAYNEQFF.

The genes are TRBV7-2 and TRBJ1-2, with TRBD1 identical over 8 bases. Germline trimming cut 4 bases from V and 10 bases from J; bases unmatched to any gene: 11. Germline V lookup: CDR1 SGHTA, CDR2 FQGNSA. This CDR3 region has 14 residues. This CDR3 is CASSSSDRASPYTF. The CDR3 bases are TGTGCCAGCAGCTCCTCGGACAGGGCTTCCCCCTACACCTTC.